This TCR beta chain originates from a study of T cell responses to AZD1222 COVID-19 vaccine. With 3 bases removed from V and 1 base from J, the gap between germline ends came to 6 bases. This CDR3 region has 12 residues. Germline-derived CDR1 and CDR2 are DFQATT and SNEGSKA (reference sequence). Assay: immunoSEQ multiplex PCR; the TCRdb copy retains only in-frame clones and omits some. The profile shows roughly 120,000 clones, more than 80% of them singletons. The study, taken as a whole, reports: Donors were largely white British and mainly female; clonal diversity was possibly underestimated. In the spike-specific TCR repertoire, nearly half reportedly target unmutated variant regions. Repertoire collection took place solely once the T cell response had peaked.

With regard to this clone: Its antigen remains unknown.

The V call is TRBV20-1, the J call TRBJ2-5; D is uncertain. The input for sequencing was peripheral blood, taken 28 days after the second AZD1222 dose. This TCR was recovered from an adult who received the AZD1222 COVID-19 vaccine. Here the CDR3 reads CSASKAQETQYF. The CDR3 DNA reads as TGCAGTGCTAGTAAAGCCCAAGAGACCCAGTACTTC.